Listed here are 13 T cell receptor beta chains from one sample, sequenced in a study of blood T cell repertoires in COVID-19. Assay used: immunoSEQ multiplex PCR; TCRdb lists only in-frame clones, some missing. The repertoire holds 35,000 to 50,000 clones, with more than 65% as singletons. The sequenced sample consisted of peripheral blood. The source of these receptors is a woman aged 70-85 years with acute or convalescent COVID-19.

The chain joins TRBV29-1 to TRBJ2-5; D gene ambiguous. V dropped 6 bases and J dropped 4 bases, with 9 bases sitting between them. The CDR3 totals 11 residues. Germline-derived CDR1 and CDR2 are SQVTM and ANQGSEA. The CDR3 DNA follows: TGCAGCGTCAGCGCCGTAGAGACCCAGTACTTC. Amino acids: CSVSAVETQYF.

The CDR3 DNA follows: TGTGCCAGCAGCTTAGGTCAGTCCTACAATGAGCAGTTCTTC. Translating gives CASSLGQSYNEQFF. The gene calls are TRBV11-3 and TRBJ2-1; D call uncertain. This CDR3 region has 14 residues. V was pared by 1 base and J by 1 base, with 5 bases between. Germline V gene sequence: CDR1 SGHNT, CDR2 YENEEA. The variable domain in full, completed from reference TRBV11-3 and TRBJ2-1, reads EAGVVQSPRYKIIEKKQPVAFWCNPISGHNTLYWYLQNLGQGPELLIRYENEEAVDDSQLPKDRFSAERLKGVDSTLKIQPAELGDSAVYLCASSLGQSYNEQFFGPGTRLTVL.

The V and J genes are TRBV4-1 and TRBJ1-6, with TRBD1 identical over 7 bases. With V trimmed by 0 bases and J by 3 bases, 17 bases remained unmatched. The CDR3 runs to 21 residues. Germline values: CDR1 MGHRA, CDR2 YSYEKL. The DNA of the CDR3 is TGCGCCAGCAGCCAAGAGCTGGATACCGGACAGGTTGTGAACTATAATTCACCCCTCCACTTT. Translated: CASSQELDTGQVVNYNSPLHF.

The chain combines TRBV29-1 with TRBJ1-2, with D maybe TRBD1 (5 bases). The V and J ends lost 4 bases and 2 bases respectively, with 11 bases between them. This CDR3 contains 13 residues. The V gene's germline CDR1 is SQVTM and CDR2 ANQGSEA. The CDR3 region is CSVGGEGNYGYTF. CDR3 DNA sequence: TGCAGCGTTGGTGGGGAGGGGAACTATGGCTACACCTTC.

This clone turned up a few times. This chain uses TRBV4-1 with TRBJ2-3, with 12 bases that match TRBD2. V dropped 0 bases and J dropped 3; count of bases not matched to a gene: 7. The CDR3 length is 18 residues. Germline V gives CDR1 MGHRA, CDR2 YSYEKL. CDR3 sequence reads: CASSQDPRLAGATDTQYF. The CDR3 bases are TGCGCCAGCAGCCAAGATCCCCGACTAGCGGGAGCTACAGATACGCAGTATTTT.

V and J are TRBV28 and TRBJ2-2; no clear D gene. Per germline, CDR1 MDHEN and CDR2 SYDVKM. The ends were cut back, 3 bases at V and 2 bases at J, with 13 bases in the middle. The CDR3 runs to 16 residues. CDR3 sequence reads: CASSFLRRQNTGELFF. The CDR3 DNA reads TGTGCCAGCAGTTTTTTGCGGCGGCAAAACACCGGGGAGCTGTTTTTT.

This chain joins TRBV3-1 (or the pseudogene TRBV3-2) and TRBJ1-1; weak D call: TRBD1 (5 bases). The germline V gene encodes CDR1 LGHDT and CDR2 YNNKEL (reference sequence). The V gene lost 1 base and the J gene lost 0 bases, with 12 bases spanning the gap. The CDR3 runs 16 residues. Written as DNA, the CDR3 is TGTGCCAGCAGCCAAGGGCAGGGTGGGATGAACACTGAAGCTTTCTTT. It is translated as CASSQGQGGMNTEAFF.

The chain combines TRBV5-4 with TRBJ1-6; TRBD1 matches 7 bases. This CDR3 is built from 17 residues. J was trimmed by 0 bases and V by 4 bases; bases with no gene match: 7. Germline V gene data show CDR1 as SGHNT and CDR2 as YYREEE (reference sequence). The CDR3 protein is CASSTRQGNSYNSPLHF. The CDR3 DNA follows: TGTGCCAGCAGCACCCGACAGGGTAACTCCTATAATTCACCCCTCCACTTT.

This chain connects TRBV7-9 to TRBJ2-5, with 7 bases identical to TRBD2. The trim removed 7 bases at V and 3 bases at J, leaving 8 bases unmatched. Germline V gene sequence: CDR1 SEHNR, CDR2 FQNEAQ (reference sequence). The CDR3 has 14 residues. The CDR3 DNA follows: TGTGCCAGCAATAGCCTAGCGGCTGAAGAGACCCAGTACTTC. It translates to CASNSLAAEETQYF.

Here the CDR3 reads CASSLVRAQNEKLFF. CDR3 sequence (DNA): TGTGCCAGCAGCTTAGTGAGGGCACAGAATGAAAAACTGTTTTTT. The chain carries TRBV7-2 and TRBJ1-4; no definite D call. V gave up 1 base and J gave up 5 bases, with 11 bases separating them. Germline lookup yields CDR1 SGHTA and CDR2 FQGNSA. CDR3 length equals 15 residues.

This chain joins TRBV7-9 and TRBJ2-7; D possibly corresponds to TRBD2 (6 bases). The CDR3 totals 14 residues. Germline V gene lookup returns CDR1 SEHNR and CDR2 FQNEAQ (reference sequence). V was trimmed by 5 bases and J by 4 bases, leaving 15 bases between them. CDR3 region: CASSPPATRYEQYF. The CDR3 DNA sequence: TGTGCCAGCAGCCCTCCTGCGACTAGGTACGAGCAGTACTTC.

The chain combines TRBV6-1 with TRBJ2-3; 8 bases line up with TRBD1. The ends lost 4 bases at V and 1 base at J; junction bases unmatched: 7. Germline CDR1 MNHNS, CDR2 SASEGT. There are 16 residues in the CDR3. This CDR3 reads CASSAGPGQGTDTQYF. For the CDR3, the DNA is TGTGCCAGCAGTGCGGGTCCGGGACAGGGCACAGATACGCAGTATTTT.

The gene calls are TRBV18 and TRBJ2-1; a weak D match, TRBD1 (5 bases). CDR1 is KGHSH and CDR2 is LQKENI in the germline V gene. CDR3 length: 14 residues. V was shortened by 3 bases and J by 1 base, with 7 bases between the two germline ends. This chain's CDR3 is CASSPAGSYNEQFF. CDR3 DNA: TGTGCCAGCTCACCGGCAGGGTCCTACAATGAGCAGTTCTTC.